This T cell receptor beta chain was captured by sequencing in a study of long-term antiretroviral therapy in people with HIV. CDR1 is SGHRS, CDR2 YFSETQ, per germline. The CDR3 has 15 amino acids. The J segment lost 2 bases and the V segment lost 5 bases, leaving 7 bases of the junction unmatched. Each contributor possessed a minimum of one pre-ART and a minimum of two post-ART PBMC samples. A word on this clone: The antigen remains unidentified.

It was version v3.0 of the immunoSEQ assay that was run at survey level. Generated by immunoSEQ multiplex PCR, the TCRdb table keeps only in-frame clones and is missing some. The table has about 44,000 clones, roughly 96% seen once. Notes on the study in general: All blood samples came from the years 2004 to 2017, possibly under older ART regimens. Across all time points, the repertoire was dominated by clones that expanded before ART.

Here the sequenced sample was unsorted PBMCs, taken 3.7 years after starting antiretroviral therapy. The rearrangement joins TRBV5-1 to TRBJ1-3, with TRBD1 matching over 7 bases. The clonotype comes from a woman aged 45-65 years with HIV. CDR3 sequence: CASSPARGTGNTIYF. Written as DNA, the CDR3 is TGCGCCAGCAGTCCCGCCAGGGGGACTGGAAACACCATATATTTT.